These 24 T cell receptor beta chains were all obtained from the same sample, sequenced in a study of cytomegalovirus exposure and HLA in healthy donors (dated by TCRdb to about 2017). The method was the immunoSEQ multiplex PCR assay. A mixture of 60 forward primers for TCR Vbeta segments and 13 reverse primers for TCR Jbeta segments was used in the multiplex PCR. This immuneACCESS table, as held by TCRdb, lists in-frame sequences with V and J called but not all clones. Of the missing ones, under half trace to an unresolved V gene in checked studies; the others have no known cause. The sample table lists 75,000 to 90,000 clones, less than 85% of them with a count of one. The ten largest clones capture 3.5% to 5% of the sample. Sequenced: PBMCs. Receptors originate from a man in his sixties in good health and CMV-seronegative.

The chain carries TRBV11-2 and TRBJ2-4, with D hard to call. The CDR3 has 15 residues. Trimming took 5 bases from V and 3 from J, leaving 14 bases between them. CDR1 is SGHAT, CDR2 FQNNGV, per germline. This chain's CDR3 is CASSPNIESKNIQYF. CDR3 coding DNA: TGTGCCAGCAGCCCGAATATAGAGAGCAAAAACATTCAGTACTTC.

As to this clone: One end of the junction is discordant with germline, which a read error may explain. The J gene is TRBJ1-2, the V gene TRBV5-4; 10 bases line up with TRBD1. The CDR3 length is 14 residues. Germline V gene data show CDR1 as SGHNT and CDR2 as YYREEE (reference sequence). The CDR3 sequence is CASTLLGTGDGYTF. CDR3 coding DNA: TGTGCCAGCACCTTGTTGGGGACAGGGGATGGCTACACCTTC.

The V and J genes are TRBV7-9 and TRBJ2-3; 7 bases match TRBD1. V was pared by 5 bases and J by 2 bases, with 4 bases of the junction left unmatched. Germline CDR1 reads SEHNR; CDR2 reads FQNEAQ (reference sequence). The CDR3 totals 14 residues. The CDR3 spells CASSRDSHTDTQYF. In DNA form, the CDR3 reads TGTGCCAGCAGCCGGGACAGCCACACAGATACGCAGTATTTT.

V is TRBV6-5 and J is TRBJ2-7, with 9 bases that match TRBD2. Germline trimming cut 5 bases from V and 6 bases from J; bases unmatched to any gene: 8. CDR1 is MNHEY, CDR2 SVGAGI, per germline. This CDR3 has 14 amino acids. The CDR3 loop is CASSPAGGATEQYF. CDR3 bases: TGTGCCAGCAGTCCCGCGGGGGGGGCCACCGAGCAGTACTTC.

CDR3 sequence reads: CASSETQGVISPLHF. The CDR3 nucleotides read TGTGCCAGCAGTGAAACCCAGGGGGTAATTTCACCCCTCCACTTT. The gene calls are TRBV6-1 and TRBJ1-6; 7 bases line up with TRBD1. The V segment lost 2 bases and the J segment 9 bases; nucleotides outside the gene matches: 7. The CDR3 has 15 residues. CDR1 is MNHNS and CDR2 is SASEGT in the germline V gene.

This chain uses TRBV18 with TRBJ2-1, with D maybe TRBD1 (6 bases). Germline V lookup: CDR1 KGHSH, CDR2 LQKENI. Trimming stripped 2 bases from V and 4 bases from J, with 9 bases between. The CDR3 contains 14 residues. In nucleotides, the CDR3 is TGTGCCAGCTCACCAGGACAGAATTACAATGAGCAGTTCTTC. It encodes CASSPGQNYNEQFF.

A few counts support this clone. The chain has TRBV9 and TRBJ1-3; no firm D call. Germline CDR1 SGDLS, CDR2 YYNGEE. The CDR3 is 16 amino acids. Trimming took off 2 bases at V and 0 bases at J, with 12 bases between the two ends. The CDR3 region is CASSVSVQSSGNTIYF. DNA of the CDR3: TGTGCCAGCAGCGTGAGTGTACAGTCCTCTGGAAACACCATATATTTT.

The chain employs TRBV30 and TRBJ1-1, with 7 bases fitting TRBD1. CDR1 and CDR2 from the germline V gene are GTSNPN and SVGIG (reference sequence). With 8 bases clipped from V and 1 base from J, the junction kept 4 bases outside the gene matches. The CDR3 extends over 12 amino acids. CDR3: CAAGQQNTEAFF. DNA of the CDR3: TGTGCCGCGGGACAGCAGAACACTGAAGCTTTCTTT.

J is TRBJ2-3 and V is TRBV30; 8 bases map to TRBD2. The CDR3 length is 13 residues. With 2 bases clipped from V and 6 bases from J, the junction kept 4 bases outside the gene matches. The germline V gene encodes CDR1 GTSNPN and CDR2 SVGIG (reference sequence). The CDR3, as DNA: TGTGCCTGGAGTTACGGGGGGGACGATACGCAGTATTTT. The encoded protein is CAWSYGGDDTQYF.

This clone was recorded once. V gene TRBV7-9 combines with J gene TRBJ2-7, with D hard to call. The CDR3 is 11 amino acids. CDR1 and CDR2 from the germline V gene are SEHNR and FQNEAQ (reference sequence). V was clipped by 2 bases and J by 7 bases, with 6 bases between them. The CDR3, as DNA: TGTGCCAGCAGCTTATTGCGAGAGCAGTACTTC. It is translated as CASSLLREQYF.

The rearrangement uses TRBV6-6 and TRBJ1-5, with D unclear. The V end lost 2 bases, the J end lost 5 bases, and 7 bases lay between the germline ends. This CDR3 has 13 residues. CDR1 MNHNY and CDR2 SVGAGI come from the germline V gene (reference sequence). For the CDR3, the DNA is TGTGCCAGCAGTTACACTACCGATCAGCCCCAGCATTTT. It encodes CASSYTTDQPQHF.

V usage is TRBV6-1 and J usage is TRBJ2-1; D might be TRBD1 (5 bases). Germline CDR1 MNHNS, CDR2 SASEGT. The CDR3 has 14 residues. Trimming stripped 7 bases from V and 10 bases from J, with 20 bases between. The CDR3 spells CASNMGQARGEQFF. The CDR3, as DNA: TGTGCCAGCAATATGGGGCAGGCTAGAGGCGAGCAGTTCTTC.

This chain uses TRBV11-2 with TRBJ1-1, with 7 bases fitting TRBD1. CDR1 and CDR2 (germline): SGHAT, FQNNGV. This CDR3 comprises 14 residues. The J segment lost 1 base and the V segment lost 6 bases, leaving 5 bases of the junction unmatched. The CDR3 is CASSRDRSNTEAFF. CDR3 nucleotide sequence: TGTGCCAGCAGTCGGGACAGATCGAACACTGAAGCTTTCTTT.

This clone showed up just a few times. As DNA, the CDR3 is TGCGCCAGCAGCAGTCCCCGACAGGGGGGCACTGAAGCTTTCTTT. The encoded protein is CASSSPRQGGTEAFF. The chain joins TRBV5-1 to TRBJ1-1; TRBD1 aligns across 9 bases. The germline gives CDR1 SGHRS, CDR2 YFSETQ. The trim removed 4 bases at V and 4 bases at J, leaving 8 bases unmatched. The CDR3 spans 15 residues.

This clone has more than one count but fewer than ten. This chain joins TRBV19 and TRBJ1-1, with D tentatively TRBD1 (6 bases). The CDR3 is 15 amino acids. Per the germline V gene, CDR1 is LNHDA and CDR2 is SQIVND (reference sequence). Trimming took 9 bases from V and 1 from J, leaving 18 bases between them. The CDR3 region is CASLKRGGGNTEAFF. Written as DNA, the CDR3 is TGTGCCAGCCTTAAACGGGGAGGGGGGAACACTGAAGCTTTCTTT.

This chain links TRBV4-1 with TRBJ2-2; the D gene is possibly TRBD1 (7 bases). This CDR3 has 17 residues. The V gene lost 0 bases and the J gene lost 0 bases, with 11 bases spanning the gap. Per germline, CDR1 MGHRA and CDR2 YSYEKL. The CDR3 DNA reads as TGCGCCAGCAGCCAAGACAGGGGGGCCGCGAACACCGGGGAGCTGTTTTTT. Translated: CASSQDRGAANTGELFF.

The rearrangement links TRBV7-6 to TRBJ2-7; TRBD2 aligns across 10 bases. After removal of 3 bases from V and 4 bases from J, the junction contained 6 bases not matched to a gene. Germline V CDR1 and CDR2: SGHVS, FNYEAQ. The CDR3 totals 15 residues. The CDR3 region is CASSFGELAGYEQYF. In DNA, the CDR3 is TGTGCCAGCAGCTTTGGAGAACTAGCGGGGTACGAGCAGTACTTC.

This chain joins TRBV7-8 and TRBJ2-2; 8 nucleotides align to TRBD2. This CDR3 region has 15 residues. Germline V gene lookup returns CDR1 SGHVS and CDR2 FQNEAQ. The V gene end was trimmed by 5 bases and the J gene end by 5 bases; junction bases not matched to a gene: 7. The CDR3 region is CASSPGGAGTGELFF. In DNA form, the CDR3 reads TGTGCCAGCAGCCCCGGGGGGGCCGGGACCGGGGAGCTGTTTTTT.

The rearrangement uses TRBV2 and TRBJ1-4; D unresolved. Germline V lookup: CDR1 SNHLY, CDR2 FYNNEI. Trimming cost V 2 bases and J 8 bases, with 12 bases left between them. This CDR3 is built from 14 residues. The CDR3, as DNA: TGTGCCAGCAGTGAACGGGAGTTTGGGGAAAAACTGTTTTTT. It yields the protein CASSEREFGEKLFF.

V usage is TRBV6-5 and J usage is TRBJ2-7; no reliable D call. The germline CDR1 and CDR2 sequences are MNHEY and SVGAGI. Trimming took 7 bases from V and 3 from J, leaving 13 bases between them. The CDR3 extends over 13 amino acids. CDR3 coding DNA: TGTGCCAGCATCGGGTCATCTCTCTACGAGCAGTACTTC. Encoded protein: CASIGSSLYEQYF.

The chain carries TRBV30 and TRBJ2-3, with TRBD2 matching over 14 bases. Trimming removed 3 bases from V and 5 bases from J; junction bases left unmatched: 7. The length of the CDR3 is 16 residues. Germline CDR1 is GTSNPN and CDR2 is SVGIG (reference sequence). CDR3 DNA: TGTGCCTGGAGGAAACAGGGGACTAGCGGGGGAGATACGCAGTATTTT. Translated, it gives CAWRKQGTSGGDTQYF.

This rearrangement joins TRBV4-2 to TRBJ2-5; 11 bases are shared with TRBD1. Germline V gene data show CDR1 as LGHNA and CDR2 as YNFKEQ. The junction had 7 bases not matched to a gene; V was cut back by 8 bases and J by 5 bases. The CDR3 covers 14 residues. The CDR3 loop is CASGQGAGLETQYF. Written as DNA, the CDR3 is TGTGCCAGCGGACAGGGGGCAGGACTGGAGACCCAGTACTTC.

This clone was detected only a few times. The chain carries TRBV5-6 and TRBJ2-7; 8 nucleotides match TRBD1. The V gene end was trimmed by 4 bases and the J gene end by 2 bases; junction bases not matched to a gene: 8. The CDR3 runs 15 residues. Germline assignment: CDR1 SGHDT and CDR2 YYEEEE. The chain's CDR3 is CASSPRDRPTYEQYF. The CDR3 DNA is TGTGCCAGCAGCCCCCGGGACAGGCCAACCTACGAGCAGTACTTC.

The V gene is TRBV4-1, the J gene TRBJ2-7; D is possibly TRBD2 (5 bases). Trimming cost V 0 bases and J 7 bases, with 25 bases left between them. The CDR3 has 18 amino acids. CDR1 MGHRA and CDR2 YSYEKL come from the germline V gene. The CDR3 region is CASSQDSQAARRLKEQYF. CDR3 in DNA: TGCGCCAGCAGCCAAGATTCCCAAGCCGCCCGGAGGCTAAAGGAGCAGTACTTC.